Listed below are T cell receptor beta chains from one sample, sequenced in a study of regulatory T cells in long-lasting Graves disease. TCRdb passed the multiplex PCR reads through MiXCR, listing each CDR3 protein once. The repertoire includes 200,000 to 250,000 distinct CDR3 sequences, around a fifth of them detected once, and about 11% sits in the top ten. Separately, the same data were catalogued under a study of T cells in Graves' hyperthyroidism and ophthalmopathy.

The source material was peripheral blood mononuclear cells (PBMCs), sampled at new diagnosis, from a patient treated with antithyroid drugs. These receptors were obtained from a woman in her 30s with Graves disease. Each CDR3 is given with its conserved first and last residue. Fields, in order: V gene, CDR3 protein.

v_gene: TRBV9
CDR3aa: CASSVAGSGRELFF

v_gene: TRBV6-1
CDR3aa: CASSSIGTGAANEKLFF

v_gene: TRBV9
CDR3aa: CASSVGNPTDTQYF

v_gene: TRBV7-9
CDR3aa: CASSLGAREGYTF

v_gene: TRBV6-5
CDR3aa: CASSYNGGNIQYF

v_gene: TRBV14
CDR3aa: CASSQGGRTGELFF

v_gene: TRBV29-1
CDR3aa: CSVEGLATEVNTEAFF

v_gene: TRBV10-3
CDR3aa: CAISELGTGSYTQYF

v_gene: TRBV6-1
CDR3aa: CASIPGHTGGGYTF

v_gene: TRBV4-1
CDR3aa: CASSGGGPAGRARDTQYF

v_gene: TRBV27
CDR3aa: CASSSTNYGYTF

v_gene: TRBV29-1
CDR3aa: CSVTGPSYEQYF

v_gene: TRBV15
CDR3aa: CATSRVTGGAMLNTEAFF